Listed here are 6 T cell receptor beta chains from one sample, sequenced in a study of beta chain features in type 1 diabetes. Regarding the study as a whole: Within each of all four CD4+ subsets, Type 1 diabetes patients had TCRB CDR3s that were moderately but significantly shorter.

These receptors' antigens are unknown. cDNA synthesis used the whole RNA isolate, giving expressed TCRB sequences. Clones were read by immunoSEQ multiplex PCR, and TCRdb kept only the in-frame ones, dropping some. The sample carries 250,000 to 300,000 clones, roughly 24% recorded once. Sequencing was done on a sample of naive CD4+ T cells from blood. The receptors stem from a woman aged 25 to 45 with type 1 diabetes.

This chain links TRBV28 with TRBJ2-1; D perhaps matches TRBD2 (5 bases). This CDR3 has 15 amino acids. The germline CDR1 and CDR2 sequences are MDHEN and SYDVKM. V was trimmed by 4 bases and J by 3 bases, leaving 13 bases between them. This CDR3 is CASSSEGRIYNEQFF. CDR3 nucleotides: TGTGCCAGCAGTTCCGAGGGCAGGATCTACAATGAGCAGTTCTTC.

Written as DNA, the CDR3 is TGTGCCTGGAGTGTCGGCCGGGTCCCTGAAGCTTTCTTT. Amino acids: CAWSVGRVPEAFF. This chain uses TRBV30 with TRBJ1-1; no clear D. This CDR3 is built from 13 residues. The V gene's germline CDR1 is GTSNPN and CDR2 SVGIG (reference sequence). V lost 0 bases, J lost 6 bases, and 11 bases lay in between.

Only a few counts were recorded for this clone. The chain links TRBV2 to TRBJ2-3; D not certain. This CDR3 is 13 amino acids long. Germline V gives CDR1 SNHLY, CDR2 FYNNEI. With 8 bases removed from V and 1 base from J, the gap between germline ends came to 10 bases. The DNA for the CDR3 is TGTGCCAGCTTCGCAACTCGCACAGATACGCAGTATTTT. Translated: CASFATRTDTQYF.

With regard to this clone: In the same sample, other DNA sequences code for this CDR3. V gene TRBV7-9 combines with J gene TRBJ2-5; D is unclear. CDR1 SEHNR and CDR2 FQNEAQ come from the germline V gene (reference sequence). This CDR3 spans 12 amino acids. The germline V and J ends were trimmed by 1 base and 5 bases, with 5 bases remaining between them. CDR3 loop: CASSLVAETQYF. CDR3 coding DNA: TGTGCCAGCAGCTTAGTGGCCGAGACCCAGTACTTC.

On this clone: Other DNA sequences from this sample encode an identical CDR3 as well. The J gene is TRBJ2-7, the V gene TRBV5-1; TRBD1 aligns across 8 bases. This CDR3 is 14 amino acids long. From germline, CDR1 is SGHRS and CDR2 YFSETQ. After removal of 0 bases from V and 3 bases from J, the junction contained 2 bases not matched to a gene. The CDR3 spells CASSLGDRGYEQYF. The CDR3 coding sequence is TGCGCCAGCAGCTTGGGAGACAGGGGCTACGAGCAGTACTTC. The full variable domain, in which reference TRBV5-1 and TRBJ2-7 provide the parts outside the CDR3, is KAGVTQTPRYLIKTRGQQVTLSCSPISGHRSVSWYQQTPGQGLQFLFEYFSETQRNKGNFPGRFSGRQFSNSRSEMNVSTLELGDSALYLCASSLGDRGYEQYFGPGTRLTVT.

The rearrangement uses TRBV29-1 and TRBJ1-1, with TRBD1 matching over 7 bases. This CDR3 contains 12 residues. Germline trimming cut 3 bases from V and 4 bases from J; bases unmatched to any gene: 2. Germline assignment: CDR1 SQVTM and CDR2 ANQGSEA. The CDR3 reads CSVDRGLTEAFF. CDR3 nucleotide sequence: TGCAGCGTTGATAGGGGGCTCACTGAAGCTTTCTTT.